Described below is a single T cell receptor (beta chain) sequence and its context. Its antigen is currently not known. Base-call qualities are not available, and no considerably larger clone is one nucleotide away. For sequencing of the TCRbeta CDR3 region, genomic DNA was extracted from the sorted cells. The immunoSEQ Assay was used for sequencing of TCRbeta CDR3 regions. Sourced from immuneACCESS, this table was stored by TCRdb with only in-frame sequences that have V and J called. A share of the clones is absent; for the studies checked, an unresolved V gene accounts for under half, and the remainder has no known explanation. This sample has under 85,000 clones in its table, and 91% of those were observed once. Together, the top ten hold just over 0.3% of the sample. From the germline V gene, CDR1 is SGHRS and CDR2 is YFSETQ. The CDR3 starts with the cysteine, ends with the phenylalanine, and has 14 residues. Kept here is only the CDR3 DNA, which spans 42 bases and is read in frame from base 1. V loses 2 bases of germline sequence and J loses 1 base, and the interval between the two ends is 9 bases.

The trial excluded patients who had a history of autoimmune disease or were on systemic immunosuppression. Peripheral blood for TCR sequencing was collected from all dose cohorts at baseline, on cycle 4 day 1, and on cycle 7 day 1. The samples were taken from a phase I, first-in-human, multicenter, open-label dose-escalation trial of ivuxolimab. The trial enrolled adults with locally advanced or metastatic head and neck squamous cell, hepatocellular, melanoma or renal cell carcinoma. CD4+ and CD8+ T cells were sorted separately from peripheral blood before TCR sequencing. The data are from a study of OX40 agonist ivuxolimab in advanced cancers. Broadly, across the study: The costimulatory receptor OX40 (CD134) was targeted by ivuxolimab, a fully human IgG2 agonistic monoclonal antibody. Intravenous ivuxolimab was administered to patients every 2 weeks at six dose levels: 0.01, 0.1, 0.3, 1.5, 3 and 10 mg/kg. Of the roughly 52 dose-escalation patients, hepatocellular carcinoma was present in around 19, melanoma in around 15, renal cell carcinoma in 9 and head and neck cancer in 9. A male proportion of under 85% and a mean age of approximately 61 years, ranging from about 23 to 79, were recorded for the dose-escalation cohort. Prior anti-PD-1, anti-PD-L1 or anti-CTLA-4 therapy was permitted, and checkpoint inhibitors had been received by roughly two fifths of dose-escalation patients. Partial responses occurred in three dose-escalation patients, of whom one had hepatocellular carcinoma and two had cutaneous melanoma. The point of sequencing TCRbeta in the periphery was to test whether ivuxolimab changed TCR sequence diversity and drove clonal T-cell expansion. The monotherapy dose-escalation portion (N of about 50 patients) of the phase I ivuxolimab trial is reported in the paper. Study-level results and caveats: In the 0.1-3.0 mg/kg groups, partial responders had among the lowest normalized peripheral clonal expansion, particularly in CD8+ T cells. Low levels of normalized T-cell clonal expansion were also shown by some nonresponding patients. At doses of 0.1 to 3.0 mg/kg, clonal expansion of both CD4+ and CD8+ blood T cells was observed from baseline to week 6. After ivuxolimab, expanded clones were on average more numerous among CD8+ T cells than among CD4+ T cells. Which antigens the clonally expanded peripheral T cells were specific for was not determined.

Recombination connected TRBV5-1 to TRBJ1-1; the D gene is perhaps TRBD1, on 6 matching bases. Sample: CD4+ or CD8+ T cells sorted from blood, taken in a trial of the OX40 agonist ivuxolimab. The clonotype comes from an adult with an advanced solid tumor such as melanoma, head and neck, liver or kidney cancer. The CDR3 loop reads CASSLVTGNTEAFF. The nucleotides read TGCGCCAGCAGCTTAGTGACAGGGAACACTGAAGCTTTCTTT.